The rows below give T cell receptor beta chains drawn from one sample of a study of blood T cell repertoires in COVID-19. Sequencing used immunoSEQ multiplex PCR; TCRdb keeps in-frame clones, though not all of them. The sample records tens of thousands of clones, around nine tenths being singletons. The specimen was peripheral blood. The source is a human donor with active COVID-19. The donor label of this sample is uncertain. The CDR3 runs from the conserved cysteine through the conserved F or W. A D gene is named only where the DNA matches it firmly. Only some rows state a clone size, as once, few, many or a class for expanded clones.

CDR3 length,J gene,clone size,D gene,V gene,CDR3 protein,CDR3 DNA
15,TRBJ1-6,-,TRBD1,TRBV6-5,CASSPGTGDNSPLHF,TGTGCCAGCAGCCCCGGGACAGGGGACAATTCACCCCTCCACTTT
17,TRBJ2-1,-,TRBD2,TRBV5-1,CASSFRDSGGHNNEQFF,TGCGCCAGCAGCTTTAGGGACTCGGGGGGGCACAACAATGAGCAGTTCTTC
13,TRBJ2-7,-,-,TRBV6-5,CASSYRRAYEQYF,TGTGCCAGCAGTTACCGGCGGGCCTACGAGCAGTACTTC
17,TRBJ2-2,once,TRBD1,TRBV7-9,CASSPFFGQGHTGELFF,TGTGCCAGCAGCCCGTTTTTCGGACAGGGACACACCGGGGAGCTGTTTTTT
15,TRBJ2-2,-,-,TRBV7-8,CASSLGQVNTGELFF,TGTGCCAGCAGCTTAGGACAGGTCAACACCGGGGAGCTGTTTTTT
13,TRBJ1-2,-,-,TRBV6-5,CASSSGDKYGYTF,TGTGCCAGCTCCTCCGGGGATAAGTATGGCTACACCTTC
14,TRBJ1-1,-,-,TRBV6-6,CASSYGPENTEAFF,TGTGCCAGCAGTTACGGCCCAGAGAACACTGAAGCTTTCTTT
14,TRBJ1-2,-,TRBD1,TRBV18,CASSAGQGALGYTF,TGTGCCAGCTCTGCCGGACAGGGGGCGCTTGGCTACACCTTC
13,TRBJ1-1,-,-,TRBV15,CATSTRQVPTAFF,TGTGCCACCAGCACTAGACAGGTACCGACAGCTTTCTTT
16,TRBJ2-7,-,TRBD2,TRBV27,CASMGASGSLTREQYF,TGTGCCAGCATGGGGGCTAGCGGGAGTTTAACCCGCGAGCAGTACTTC
17,TRBJ1-3,-,-,TRBV6-6,CASSRGRLLDSGNTIYF,TGTGCCAGCAGCCGAGGGAGACTGTTGGACTCTGGAAACACCATATATTTT
15,TRBJ2-2,-,TRBD1,TRBV19,CASSPGQGQTGELFF,TGTGCCAGTAGTCCGGGACAGGGCCAGACCGGGGAGCTGTTTTTT
17,TRBJ2-5,-,TRBD2,TRBV5-1,CASSRAGAPYTSETQYF,TGCGCCAGCAGTAGAGCGGGGGCCCCCTATACCAGCGAGACCCAGTACTTC
15,TRBJ2-5,-,TRBD2,TRBV3-1/TRBV3-2,CASARGSGNQETQYF,TGTGCCAGCGCCAGGGGTAGCGGGAACCAAGAGACCCAGTACTTC
14,TRBJ2-7,-,TRBD1,TRBV9,CASSEAGGYYEQYF,TGTGCCAGCAGCGAGGCAGGGGGTTACTACGAGCAGTACTTC
15,TRBJ2-3,-,TRBD2,TRBV30,CAWSAWGSGGDTQYF,TGTGCCTGGAGTGCCTGGGGGAGCGGGGGAGATACGCAGTATTTT
17,TRBJ1-4,-,TRBD1,TRBV4-3,CASSQGSAGTANEKLFF,TGCGCCAGCAGCCAAGGGTCGGCCGGGACAGCCAATGAAAAACTGTTTTTT
16,TRBJ1-6,-,-,TRBV28,CASSLLQAEVNSPLHF,TGTGCCAGCAGTTTATTGCAGGCCGAAGTGAATTCACCCCTCCACTTT
12,TRBJ1-2,once,-,TRBV24-1,CATWVEGPGYTF,TGTGCCACATGGGTGGAGGGACCTGGCTACACCTTC
14,TRBJ2-1,once,-,TRBV6-5,CASSYWRRHNEQFF,TGTGCCAGCAGTTACTGGAGAAGGCACAATGAGCAGTTCTTC
14,TRBJ1-2,-,-,TRBV7-9,CASSLVGTPYGYTF,TGTGCCAGCAGCTTAGTCGGGACACCCTATGGCTACACCTTC
16,TRBJ2-5,-,TRBD2,TRBV29-1,CSVGHSTSGRVKTQYF,TGCAGCGTTGGTCATTCGACTAGCGGGAGGGTAAAGACCCAGTACTTC
16,TRBJ2-2,-,TRBD2,TRBV4-3,CASSQDTTSRTGELFF,TGCGCCAGCAGCCAAGATACGACTAGCAGGACCGGGGAGCTGTTTTTT